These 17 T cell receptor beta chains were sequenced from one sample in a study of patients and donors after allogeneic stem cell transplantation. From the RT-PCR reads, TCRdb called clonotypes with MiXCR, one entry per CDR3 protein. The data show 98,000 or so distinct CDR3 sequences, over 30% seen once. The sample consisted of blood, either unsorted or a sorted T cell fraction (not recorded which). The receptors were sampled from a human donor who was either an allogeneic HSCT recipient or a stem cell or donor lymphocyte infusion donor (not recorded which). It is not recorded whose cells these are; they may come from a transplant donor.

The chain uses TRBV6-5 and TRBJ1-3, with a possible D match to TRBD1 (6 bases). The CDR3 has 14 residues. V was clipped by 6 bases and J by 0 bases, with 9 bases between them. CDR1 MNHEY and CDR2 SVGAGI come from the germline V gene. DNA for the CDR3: TGTGCCAGCAGAGACAGGAGCTCTGGAAACACCATATATTTT. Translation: CASRDRSSGNTIYF.

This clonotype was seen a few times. CDR3 bases: TGTGCCAGCAGCTTAGTCTTCCCCGGGACAACAAGGACCTTC. It codes for CASSLVFPGTTRTF. The V gene is TRBV7-2, the J gene TRBJ1-2; D might be TRBD1 (6 bases). The CDR3 covers 14 residues. Trimming took off 1 base at V and 14 bases at J, with 20 bases between the two ends. Germline V gene sequence: CDR1 SGHTA, CDR2 FQGNSA.

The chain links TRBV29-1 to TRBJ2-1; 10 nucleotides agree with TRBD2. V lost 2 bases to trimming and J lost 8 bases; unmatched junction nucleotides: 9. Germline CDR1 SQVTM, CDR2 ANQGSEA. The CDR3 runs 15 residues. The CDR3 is CSVETPSGSFDEQFF. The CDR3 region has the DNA TGCAGCGTTGAAACCCCTAGCGGGAGTTTTGATGAGCAGTTCTTC.

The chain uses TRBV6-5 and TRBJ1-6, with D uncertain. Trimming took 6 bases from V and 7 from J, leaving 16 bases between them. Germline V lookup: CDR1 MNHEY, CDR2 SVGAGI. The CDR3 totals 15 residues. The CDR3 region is CASSRKRTHNSPLHF. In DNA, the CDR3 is TGTGCCAGCAGCAGAAAGAGGACCCACAATTCACCCCTCCACTTT.

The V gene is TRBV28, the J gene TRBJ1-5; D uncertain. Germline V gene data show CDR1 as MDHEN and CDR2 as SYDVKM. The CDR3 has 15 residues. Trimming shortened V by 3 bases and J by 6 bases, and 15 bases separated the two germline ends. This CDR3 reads CASSFNDRLSQPQHF. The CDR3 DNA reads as TGTGCCAGCAGTTTCAATGATCGGCTAAGTCAGCCCCAGCATTTT.

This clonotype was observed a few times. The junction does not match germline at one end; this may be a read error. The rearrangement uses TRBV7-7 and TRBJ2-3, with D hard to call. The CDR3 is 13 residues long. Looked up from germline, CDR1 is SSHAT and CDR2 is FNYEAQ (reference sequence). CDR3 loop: CASSLEGFGTQYF. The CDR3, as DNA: TGTGCTAGCAGCTTAGAAGGCTTTGGTACGCAGTATTTT.

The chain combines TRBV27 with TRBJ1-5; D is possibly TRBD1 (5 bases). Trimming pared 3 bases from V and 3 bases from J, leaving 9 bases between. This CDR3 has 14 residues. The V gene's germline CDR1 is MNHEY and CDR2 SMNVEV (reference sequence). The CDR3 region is CASSFRGNNQPQHF. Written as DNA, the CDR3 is TGTGCCAGCAGTTTCCGGGGCAACAATCAGCCCCAGCATTTT.

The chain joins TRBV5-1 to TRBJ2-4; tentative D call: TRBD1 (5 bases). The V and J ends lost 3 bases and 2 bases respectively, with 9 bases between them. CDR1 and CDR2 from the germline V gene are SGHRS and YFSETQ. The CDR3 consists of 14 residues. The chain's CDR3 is CASSSRDPKNIQYF. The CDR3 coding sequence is TGCGCCAGCAGCTCCAGGGATCCCAAAAACATTCAGTACTTC.

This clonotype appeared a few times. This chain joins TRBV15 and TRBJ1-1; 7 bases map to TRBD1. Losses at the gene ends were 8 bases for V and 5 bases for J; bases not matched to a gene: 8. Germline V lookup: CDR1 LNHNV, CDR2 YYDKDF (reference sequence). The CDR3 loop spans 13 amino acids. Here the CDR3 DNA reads TGTGCCACCCTCAAGACAGGGCGGACTGAAGCTTTCTTT. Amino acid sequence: CATLKTGRTEAFF. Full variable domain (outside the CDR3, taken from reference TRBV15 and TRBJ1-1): DAMVIQNPRYQVTQFGKPVTLSCSQTLNHNVMYWYQQKSSQAPKLLFHYYDKDFNNEADTPDNFQSRRPNTSFCFLDIRSPGLGDTAMYLCATLKTGRTEAFFGQGTRLTVV.

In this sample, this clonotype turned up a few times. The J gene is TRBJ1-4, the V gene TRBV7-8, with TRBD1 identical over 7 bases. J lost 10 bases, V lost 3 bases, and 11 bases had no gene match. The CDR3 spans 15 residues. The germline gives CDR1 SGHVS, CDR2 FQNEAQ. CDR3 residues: CASSLLQGVRGKLFF. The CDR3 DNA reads TGTGCCAGCAGCTTGTTGCAGGGGGTTAGGGGAAAACTGTTTTTT.

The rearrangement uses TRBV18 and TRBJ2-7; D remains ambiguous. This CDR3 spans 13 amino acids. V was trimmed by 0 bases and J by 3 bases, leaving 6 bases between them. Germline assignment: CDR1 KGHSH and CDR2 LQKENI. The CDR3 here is CASSPPARYEQYF. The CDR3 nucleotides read TGTGCCAGCTCACCACCGGCACGCTACGAGCAGTACTTC.

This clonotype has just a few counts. The CDR3 sequence: CASGTTNSYNEQFF. The DNA of the CDR3 is TGCGCCAGCGGGACGACGAACTCCTACAATGAGCAGTTCTTC. The genes are TRBV4-1 and TRBJ2-1; D is possibly TRBD1 or TRBD2 (5 bases each). Germline V lookup: CDR1 MGHRA, CDR2 YSYEKL. The CDR3 length is 14 residues. Trimming pared 8 bases from V and 0 bases from J, leaving 11 bases between.

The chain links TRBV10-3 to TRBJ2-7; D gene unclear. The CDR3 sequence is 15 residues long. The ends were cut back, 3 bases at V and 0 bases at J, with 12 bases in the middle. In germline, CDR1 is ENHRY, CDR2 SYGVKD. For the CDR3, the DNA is TGTGCCATCAGTGAACTTAATAAGGGCTCCTACGAGCAGTACTTC. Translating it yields CAISELNKGSYEQYF.

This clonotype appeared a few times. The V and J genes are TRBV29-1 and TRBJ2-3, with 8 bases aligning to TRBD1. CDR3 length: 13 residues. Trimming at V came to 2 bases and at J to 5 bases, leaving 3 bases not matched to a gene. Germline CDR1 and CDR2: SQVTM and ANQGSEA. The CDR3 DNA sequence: TGCAGCGTTGAACAGGGGGCAAGAGATACGCAGTATTTT. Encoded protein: CSVEQGARDTQYF.

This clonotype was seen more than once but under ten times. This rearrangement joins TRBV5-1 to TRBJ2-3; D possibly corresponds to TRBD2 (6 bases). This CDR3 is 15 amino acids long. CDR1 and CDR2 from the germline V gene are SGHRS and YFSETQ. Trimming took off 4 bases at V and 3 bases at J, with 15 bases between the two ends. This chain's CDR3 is CASSRTGSSTDTQYF. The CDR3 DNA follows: TGCGCCAGCAGCAGAACCGGGAGTTCGACAGATACGCAGTATTTT.

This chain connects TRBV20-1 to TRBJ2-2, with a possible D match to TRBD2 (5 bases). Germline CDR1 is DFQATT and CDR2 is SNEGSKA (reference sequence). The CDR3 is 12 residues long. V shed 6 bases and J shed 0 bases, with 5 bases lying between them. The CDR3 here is CSAGTNTGELFF. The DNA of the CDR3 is TGCAGTGCCGGGACGAACACCGGGGAGCTGTTTTTT.

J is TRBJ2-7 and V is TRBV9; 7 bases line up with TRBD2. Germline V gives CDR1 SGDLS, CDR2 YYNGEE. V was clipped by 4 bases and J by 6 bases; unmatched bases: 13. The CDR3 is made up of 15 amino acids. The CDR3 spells CASSLGAGGSREQYF. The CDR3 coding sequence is TGTGCCAGCAGCCTAGGAGCGGGCGGGAGCCGCGAGCAGTACTTC.